This T cell receptor beta chain was found in a study of cytomegalovirus exposure and HLA in healthy donors. Across the study: Genotyping of some 390 donors showed that 80% to 85% belonged to the Caucasian-associated ancestry cluster.

This CDR3 contains 14 residues. V was pared by 3 bases and J by 8 bases, with 5 bases of the junction left unmatched. Germline V gene data show CDR1 as MNHEY and CDR2 as SMNVEV (reference sequence). Study-wide results and limits: When a later analysis compared HLA-associated TCR beta chains with equally common others, the HLA-associated chains turned out to be more clonally expanded and to have lower generation probabilities. Follow-up analysis later connected one missense variant in DCLRE1C with trimming of TCR beta V- and J-genes. When analyzed later, the rates of TCR association showed variation by HLA locus, with DRB1 the most and HLA-C the fewest.

Turning to this clone: Antigen unknown.

Vbeta (60) and Jbeta (13) primers were used in the PCR. Assay used: immunoSEQ multiplex PCR; TCRdb lists only in-frame clones, some missing. This sample's table reports more than 45,000 clones. This clonotype was sampled from an older woman in good health and CMV-seropositive. The sequenced material came from PBMCs. The chain couples TRBV27 to TRBJ2-1, with TRBD1 matching over 9 bases. The CDR3 region has the DNA TGTGCCAGCAGTTTGAGACAGGGGGGGGATGAGCAGTTCTTC. Protein: CASSLRQGGDEQFF.